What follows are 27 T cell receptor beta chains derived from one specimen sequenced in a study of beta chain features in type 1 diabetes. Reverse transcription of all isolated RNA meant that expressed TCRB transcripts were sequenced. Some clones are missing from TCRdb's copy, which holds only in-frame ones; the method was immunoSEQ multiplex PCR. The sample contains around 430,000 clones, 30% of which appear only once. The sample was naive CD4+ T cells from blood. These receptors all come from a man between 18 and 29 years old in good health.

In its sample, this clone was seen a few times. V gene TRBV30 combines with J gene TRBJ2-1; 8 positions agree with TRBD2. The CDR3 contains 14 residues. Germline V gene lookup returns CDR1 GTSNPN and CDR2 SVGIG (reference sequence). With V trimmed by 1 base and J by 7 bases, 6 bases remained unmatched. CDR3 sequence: CAWSDGRGRNEQFF. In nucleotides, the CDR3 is TGTGCCTGGAGTGACGGGAGGGGGAGGAATGAGCAGTTCTTC.

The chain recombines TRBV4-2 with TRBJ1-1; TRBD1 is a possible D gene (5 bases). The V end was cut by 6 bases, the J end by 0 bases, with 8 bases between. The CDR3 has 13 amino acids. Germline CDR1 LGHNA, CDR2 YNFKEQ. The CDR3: CASRRDLNTEAFF. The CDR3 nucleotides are TGTGCCAGCAGAAGGGACCTGAACACTGAAGCTTTCTTT.

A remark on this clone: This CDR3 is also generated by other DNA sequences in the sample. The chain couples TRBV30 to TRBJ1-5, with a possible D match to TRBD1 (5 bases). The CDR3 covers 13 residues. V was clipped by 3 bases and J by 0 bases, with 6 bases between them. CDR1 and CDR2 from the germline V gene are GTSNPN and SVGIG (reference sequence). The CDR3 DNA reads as TGTGCCTGGAGAGGGGATAGCAATCAGCCCCAGCATTTT. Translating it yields CAWRGDSNQPQHF.

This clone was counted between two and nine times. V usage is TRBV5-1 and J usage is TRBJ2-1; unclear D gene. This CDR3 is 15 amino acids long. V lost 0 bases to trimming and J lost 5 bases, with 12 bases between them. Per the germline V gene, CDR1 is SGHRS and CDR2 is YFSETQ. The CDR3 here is CASSLVWQDHNEQFF. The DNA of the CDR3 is TGCGCCAGCAGCTTGGTATGGCAGGATCACAATGAGCAGTTCTTC. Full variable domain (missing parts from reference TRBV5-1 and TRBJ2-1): KAGVTQTPRYLIKTRGQQVTLSCSPISGHRSVSWYQQTPGQGLQFLFEYFSETQRNKGNFPGRFSGRQFSNSRSEMNVSTLELGDSALYLCASSLVWQDHNEQFFGPGTRLTVL.

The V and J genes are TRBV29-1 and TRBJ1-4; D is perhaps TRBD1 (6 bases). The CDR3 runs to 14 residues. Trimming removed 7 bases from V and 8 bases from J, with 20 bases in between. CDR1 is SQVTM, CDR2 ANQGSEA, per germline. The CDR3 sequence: CSATVGGVEEKLFF. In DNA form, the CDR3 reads TGCAGCGCTACCGTAGGGGGTGTAGAGGAAAAACTGTTTTTT.

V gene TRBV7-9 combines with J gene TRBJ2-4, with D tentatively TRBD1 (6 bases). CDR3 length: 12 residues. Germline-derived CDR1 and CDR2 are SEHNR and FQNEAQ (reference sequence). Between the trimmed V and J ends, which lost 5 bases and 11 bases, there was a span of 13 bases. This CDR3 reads CASSAAGDLQYF. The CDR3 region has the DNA TGTGCCAGCAGCGCCGCAGGGGATCTTCAGTACTTC.

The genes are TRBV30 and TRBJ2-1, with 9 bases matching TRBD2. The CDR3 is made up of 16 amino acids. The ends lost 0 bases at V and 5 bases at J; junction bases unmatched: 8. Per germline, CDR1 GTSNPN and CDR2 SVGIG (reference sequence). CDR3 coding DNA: TGTGCCTGGAGTGTAAGGCTAGCGGGATGGAACAATGAGCAGTTCTTC. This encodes CAWSVRLAGWNNEQFF.

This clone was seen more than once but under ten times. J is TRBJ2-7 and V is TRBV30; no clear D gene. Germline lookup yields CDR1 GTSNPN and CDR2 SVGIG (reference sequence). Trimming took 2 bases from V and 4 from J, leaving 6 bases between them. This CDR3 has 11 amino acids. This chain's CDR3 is CAWSTRYEQYF. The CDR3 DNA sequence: TGTGCCTGGAGTACACGGTACGAGCAGTACTTC.

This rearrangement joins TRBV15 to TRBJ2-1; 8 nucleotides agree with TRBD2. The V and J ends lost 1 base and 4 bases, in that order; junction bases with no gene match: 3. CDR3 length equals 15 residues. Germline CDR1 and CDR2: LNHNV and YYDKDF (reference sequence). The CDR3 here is CATSRVSSGYNEQFF. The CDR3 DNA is TGTGCCACCAGCAGAGTCTCTAGCGGGTACAATGAGCAGTTCTTC.

The CDR3 nucleotides are TGTGCCAGCAGCGTAGGTGGGACTAGCGGCGAGCAGTACTTC. It translates to CASSVGGTSGEQYF. V gene TRBV9 combines with J gene TRBJ2-7; 11 bases are a match to TRBD2. CDR3 length: 14 residues. V shed 0 bases, J shed 6 bases, and the junction held 2 bases outside the gene matches. Per germline, CDR1 SGDLS and CDR2 YYNGEE.

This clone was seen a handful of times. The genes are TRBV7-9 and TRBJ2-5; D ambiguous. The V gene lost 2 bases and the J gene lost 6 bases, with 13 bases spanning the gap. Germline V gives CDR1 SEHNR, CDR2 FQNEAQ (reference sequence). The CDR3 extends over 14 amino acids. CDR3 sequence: CASSLTTDAQTQYF. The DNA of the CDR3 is TGTGCCAGCAGCTTAACAACAGACGCCCAGACCCAGTACTTC. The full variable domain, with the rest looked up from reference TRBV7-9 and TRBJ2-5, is DTGVSQNPRHKITKRGQNVTFRCDPISEHNRLYWYRQTLGQGPEFLTYFQNEAQLEKSRLLSDRFSAERPKGSFSTLEIQRTEQGDSAMYLCASSLTTDAQTQYFGPGTRLLVL.

CDR3 in amino acids: CATSSTLTWGETQYF. As DNA, the CDR3 is TGTGCCACCAGCTCTACTTTAACGTGGGGAGAGACCCAGTACTTC. The chain is built from TRBV15 and TRBJ2-5; D is unresolved. Germline lookup yields CDR1 LNHNV and CDR2 YYDKDF (reference sequence). This CDR3 region has 15 residues. Trimming took off 5 bases at V and 4 bases at J, with 17 bases between the two ends.

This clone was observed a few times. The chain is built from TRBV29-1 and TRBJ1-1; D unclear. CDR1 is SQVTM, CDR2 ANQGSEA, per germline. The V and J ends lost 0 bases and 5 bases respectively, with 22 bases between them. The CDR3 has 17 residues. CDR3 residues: CSVEDKGGRRGGTEAFF. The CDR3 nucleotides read TGCAGCGTTGAAGATAAGGGAGGAAGGCGGGGTGGAACTGAAGCTTTCTTT.

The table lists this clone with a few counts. The CDR3 is CSVDPGEDTQYF. The CDR3, as DNA: TGCAGCGTTGATCCGGGGGAAGATACGCAGTATTTT. V and J are TRBV29-1 and TRBJ2-3; TRBD2 is a possible D gene (6 bases). The CDR3 has 12 amino acids. Trimming took off 3 bases at V and 5 bases at J, with 9 bases between the two ends. The germline V gene has CDR1 SQVTM and CDR2 ANQGSEA.

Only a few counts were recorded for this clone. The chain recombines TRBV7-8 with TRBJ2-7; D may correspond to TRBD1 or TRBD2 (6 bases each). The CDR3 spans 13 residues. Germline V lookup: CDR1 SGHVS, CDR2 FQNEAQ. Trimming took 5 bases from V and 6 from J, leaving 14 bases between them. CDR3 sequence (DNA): TGTGCCAGCAGCGTCGAGGGGGGTGCCGAGCAGTACTTC. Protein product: CASSVEGGAEQYF. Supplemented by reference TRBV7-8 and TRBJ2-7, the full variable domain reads GAGVSQSPRYKVAKRGQDVALRCDPISGHVSLFWYQQALGQGPEFLTYFQNEAQLDKSGLPSDRFFAERPEGSVSTLKIQRTQQEDSAVYLCASSVEGGAEQYFGPGTRLTVT.

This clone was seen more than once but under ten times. This CDR3 is CASIRGTADSYEQYF. The DNA of the CDR3 is TGTGCCAGCATCCGCGGGACGGCGGATTCCTACGAGCAGTACTTC. The V gene is TRBV2, the J gene TRBJ2-7; tentative D call: TRBD2 (6 bases). V lost 7 bases and J lost 1, with 17 bases in between. CDR3 length: 15 amino acids. Per the germline V gene, CDR1 is SNHLY and CDR2 is FYNNEI. Combining the CDR3 with reference TRBV2 and TRBJ2-7 gives the whole variable domain EPEVTQTPSHQVTQMGQEVILRCVPISNHLYFYWYRQILGQKVEFLVSFYNNEISEKSEIFDDQFSVERPDGSNFTLKIRSTKLEDSAMYFCASIRGTADSYEQYFGPGTRLTVT.

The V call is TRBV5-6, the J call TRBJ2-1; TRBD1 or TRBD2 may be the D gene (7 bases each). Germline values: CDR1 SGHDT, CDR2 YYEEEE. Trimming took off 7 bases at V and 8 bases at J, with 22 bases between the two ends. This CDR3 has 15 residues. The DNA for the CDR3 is TGTGCCAGCGCCCGGGGGGACAGACTCACCCATGAGCAGTTCTTC. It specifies CASARGDRLTHEQFF.

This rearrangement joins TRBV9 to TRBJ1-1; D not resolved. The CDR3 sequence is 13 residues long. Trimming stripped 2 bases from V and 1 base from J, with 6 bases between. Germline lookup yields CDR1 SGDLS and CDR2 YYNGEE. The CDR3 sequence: CASSVTSNTEAFF. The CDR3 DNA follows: TGTGCCAGCAGCGTTACATCGAACACTGAAGCTTTCTTT.

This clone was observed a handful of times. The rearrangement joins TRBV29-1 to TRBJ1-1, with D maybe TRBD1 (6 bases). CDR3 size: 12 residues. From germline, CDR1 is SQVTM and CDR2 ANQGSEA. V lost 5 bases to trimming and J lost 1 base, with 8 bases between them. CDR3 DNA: TGCAGCGTTTCGGACAGGAACACTGAAGCTTTCTTT. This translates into CSVSDRNTEAFF. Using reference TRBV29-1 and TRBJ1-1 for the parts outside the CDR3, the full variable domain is SAVISQKPSRDICQRGTSLTIQCQVDSQVTMMFWYRQQPGQSLTLIATANQGSEATYESGFVIDKFPISRPNLTFSTLTVSNMSPEDSSIYLCSVSDRNTEAFFGQGTRLTVV.

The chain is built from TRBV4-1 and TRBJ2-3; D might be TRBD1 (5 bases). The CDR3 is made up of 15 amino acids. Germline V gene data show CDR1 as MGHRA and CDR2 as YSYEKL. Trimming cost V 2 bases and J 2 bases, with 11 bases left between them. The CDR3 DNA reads TGCGCCAGCAGCCAACTGGGGCTACTCACAGATACGCAGTATTTT. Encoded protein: CASSQLGLLTDTQYF.

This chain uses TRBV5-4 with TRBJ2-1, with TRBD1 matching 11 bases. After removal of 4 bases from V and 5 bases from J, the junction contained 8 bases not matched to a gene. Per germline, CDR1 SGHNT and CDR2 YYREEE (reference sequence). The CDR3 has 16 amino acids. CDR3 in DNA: TGTGCCAGCAGCGGACCCGGACAGGGGGCGAACAATGAGCAGTTCTTC. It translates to CASSGPGQGANNEQFF.

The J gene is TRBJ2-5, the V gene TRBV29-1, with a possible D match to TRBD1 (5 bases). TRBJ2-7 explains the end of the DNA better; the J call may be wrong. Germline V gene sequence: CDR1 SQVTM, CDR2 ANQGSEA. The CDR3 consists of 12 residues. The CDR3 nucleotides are TGCAGCGTTGCAGGGTCCTCCTACGAGCAGTACTTC. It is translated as CSVAGSSYEQYF.

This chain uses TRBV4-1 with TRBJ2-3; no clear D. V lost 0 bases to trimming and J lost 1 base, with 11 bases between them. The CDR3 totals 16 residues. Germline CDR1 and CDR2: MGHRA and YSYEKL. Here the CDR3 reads CASSQDTLVRTDTQYF. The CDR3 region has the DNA TGCGCCAGCAGCCAAGATACGTTGGTACGCACAGATACGCAGTATTTT.

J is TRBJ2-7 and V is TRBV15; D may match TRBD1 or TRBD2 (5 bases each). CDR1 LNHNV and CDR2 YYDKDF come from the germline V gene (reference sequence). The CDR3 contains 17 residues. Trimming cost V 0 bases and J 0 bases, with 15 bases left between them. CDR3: CATSRDRGQGSSYEQYF. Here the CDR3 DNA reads TGTGCCACCAGCAGAGATCGAGGGCAGGGAAGCTCCTACGAGCAGTACTTC.

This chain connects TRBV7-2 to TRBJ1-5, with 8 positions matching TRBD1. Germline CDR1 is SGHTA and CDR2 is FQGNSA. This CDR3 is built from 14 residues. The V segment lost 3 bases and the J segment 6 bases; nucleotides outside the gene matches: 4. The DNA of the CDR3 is TGTGCCAGCAGCTTCGGACAGGGAGGTCAGCCCCAGCATTTT. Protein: CASSFGQGGQPQHF.

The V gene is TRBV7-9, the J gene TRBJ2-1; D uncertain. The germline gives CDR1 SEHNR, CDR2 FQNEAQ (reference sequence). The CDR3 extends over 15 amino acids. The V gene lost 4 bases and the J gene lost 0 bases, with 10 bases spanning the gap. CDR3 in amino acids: CASSSGLLSYNEQFF. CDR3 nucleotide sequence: TGTGCCAGCAGCTCCGGCCTACTCTCCTACAATGAGCAGTTCTTC.

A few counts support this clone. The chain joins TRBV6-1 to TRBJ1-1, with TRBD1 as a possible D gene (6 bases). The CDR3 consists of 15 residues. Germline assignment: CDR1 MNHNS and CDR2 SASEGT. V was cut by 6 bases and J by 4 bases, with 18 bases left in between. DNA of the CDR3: TGTGCCAGCAGCCAAACACAGGGAAGGCGCACTGAAGCTTTCTTT. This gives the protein CASSQTQGRRTEAFF.